A selection of T cell receptor beta chains follows, all from one sample in a study of T cell responses to AZD1222 COVID-19 vaccine. TCRdb's copy holds only in-frame clones and misses some; the assay was immunoSEQ multiplex PCR. The table shows about 120,000 clones, with approximately 86% occurring only once. Material: peripheral blood, obtained on day 0 of AZD1222 vaccination. Receptors were obtained from an adult in good health. The CDR3 runs from the conserved cysteine through the conserved F or W. Each record gives: D gene, clone size, V gene, J gene, CDR3 length, CDR3 protein, CDR3 DNA. The D gene is left open where the match is weak. Clone sizes are given selectively: once, few, many, or a class where the clone is expanded.

-,-,TRBV15,TRBJ2-3,16,CATSRDHGTSTDTQYF,TGTGCCACCAGCAGAGATCACGGGACTTCCACAGATACGCAGTATTTT
-,-,TRBV28,TRBJ1-4,10,CASGNEKLFF,TGTGCCAGCGGTAATGAAAAACTGTTTTTT
-,-,TRBV27,TRBJ2-2,14,CASSSRGRTGELFF,TGTGCCAGCAGTTCTAGGGGCCGAACCGGGGAGCTGTTTTTT
TRBD1,-,TRBV29-1,TRBJ1-2,13,CSVVTGITYGYTF,TGCAGCGTCGTGACAGGGATTACCTATGGCTACACCTTC
-,-,TRBV30,TRBJ1-2,14,CAWSVSLAGIGYTF,TGTGCCTGGAGTGTATCCTTGGCAGGGATTGGCTACACCTTC
-,-,TRBV4-2,TRBJ2-1,12,CASSQEHNEQFF,TGTGCCAGCAGCCAAGAACATAATGAGCAGTTCTTC
TRBD1,-,TRBV4-2,TRBJ2-1,17,CASSQDRQGAISNEQFF,TGTGCCAGCAGCCAAGATCGACAGGGAGCCATTTCCAATGAGCAGTTCTTC
-,-,TRBV7-2,TRBJ1-2,14,CASSPQEGPYGYTF,TGTGCCAGCAGCCCCCAGGAGGGACCATATGGCTACACCTTC
TRBD1,-,TRBV7-2,TRBJ1-6,14,CASRYRGSNSPLHF,TGTGCCAGCAGGTACAGGGGATCTAATTCACCCCTCCACTTT
-,-,TRBV5-5,TRBJ2-2,16,CASSLSAGERTGELFF,TGTGCCAGCAGCTTGAGTGCAGGGGAAAGGACCGGGGAGCTGTTTTTT
-,-,TRBV5-4,TRBJ1-3,15,CASSLEGPAGNTIYF,TGTGCCAGCAGCTTGGAGGGGCCGGCGGGAAACACCATATATTTT
-,-,TRBV5-4,TRBJ1-1,15,CASSPGAGLSTEAFF,TGTGCCAGCAGCCCAGGGGCAGGGTTGAGCACTGAAGCTTTCTTT
-,-,TRBV18,TRBJ2-4,14,CASSPSTGKNIQYF,TGTGCCAGCTCACCTTCGACGGGTAAAAACATTCAGTACTTC
TRBD2,-,TRBV3-1/TRBV3-2,TRBJ2-7,18,CASSHGLADVTKRYEQYF,TGTGCCAGCAGCCACGGGCTAGCGGACGTCACAAAACGCTACGAGCAGTACTTC
-,-,TRBV5-1,TRBJ2-1,14,CASSLGGAYNEQFF,TGCGCCAGCAGCTTAGGGGGGGCGTACAATGAGCAGTTCTTC
-,-,TRBV10-3,TRBJ2-3,15,CAISEDTTRTDTQYF,TGTGCCATCAGTGAGGACACCACCCGCACAGATACGCAGTATTTT
-,-,TRBV10-3,TRBJ1-2,13,CAIRPGTENGYTF,TGTGCCATCCGGCCAGGGACGGAAAATGGCTACACCTTC
-,-,TRBV28,TRBJ1-2,16,CASSLPTGGYDYGYTF,TGTGCCAGCAGCCTACCTACCGGGGGGTATGACTATGGCTACACCTTC
TRBD1,few,TRBV5-1,TRBJ2-1,14,CASAKGQGAYEQFF,TGCGCCAGCGCAAAAGGACAGGGGGCCTATGAGCAGTTCTTC
TRBD1,-,TRBV2,TRBJ1-2,15,CASRAGTGPSYGYTF,TGTGCCAGCAGGGCCGGGACAGGGCCCAGCTATGGCTACACCTTC
-,-,TRBV5-6,TRBJ2-5,14,CASRRPAAGETQYF,TGTGCCAGCAGAAGGCCTGCGGCCGGTGAGACCCAGTACTTC